This TCR beta chain was recovered during a study of blood T cell repertoires in COVID-19. Overall study: Italy, Spain and the United States were the sources of the convalescent and acute COVID-19 samples. PBMCs, B-cell-depleted T cells, or T cells provided the cDNA or gDNA that made up the material.

Original handling: For nucleated cells, counts were estimated from reference gene primer amplification. Clones were read by immunoSEQ multiplex PCR, and TCRdb kept only the in-frame ones, dropping some. V and J calls and clone size are given by that table; D and trimming were obtained from the DNA. This table holds around 110,000 clones, about nine tenths found once. The sequenced sample was peripheral blood. This TCR was sampled from a woman in her twenties or thirties with acute or convalescent COVID-19.

In DNA, the CDR3 is TGTGCCAGCATCGGGACAGGGGGCTCTGGGGCCAACGTCCTGACTTTC. It codes for CASIGTGGSGANVLTF. The V gene is TRBV25-1, the J gene TRBJ2-6; TRBD1 matches 11 bases. With 7 bases clipped from V and 0 bases from J, the junction kept 2 bases outside the gene matches. CDR3 length: 16 residues. Germline V gene sequence: CDR1 MGHDK, CDR2 SYGVNS. Full variable domain (outside the CDR3, taken from reference TRBV25-1 and TRBJ2-6): EADIYQTPRYLVIGTGKKITLECSQTMGHDKMYWYQQDPGMELHLIHYSYGVNSTEKGDLSSESTVSRIRTEHFPLTLESARPSHTSQYLCASIGTGGSGANVLTFGAGSRLTVL.